These T cell receptor beta chains were read from a single sample in a study of CD8 T cells in ankylosing spondylitis. TCRdb independently ran MiXCR on the 5' RACE reads; one entry per CDR3 protein. The sample holds 500,000 or so distinct CDR3 sequences, roughly 5.2% seen once. Sequencing used blood, either unsorted or a sorted T cell fraction (not recorded which). These receptors were collected from a male donor with ankylosing spondylitis. Each CDR3 is given with its conserved first and last residue. Each record gives: J gene, D gene, clone size, V gene, CDR3 DNA, CDR3 protein. A D gene is named only where the DNA matches it firmly. Sizes are listed as once, few or many counts, or a class when the clone is expanded.

>TRBJ2-1|TRBD2|many|TRBV5-1
TGCGCCAGCAGCGGGGGACTAGCCGACCTAGATGAGCAGTTCTTC
CASSGGLADLDEQFF
>TRBJ1-1|TRBD1|many|TRBV20-1
TGCAGTGCTAGACCTCGGGCAGGGGGCAACACTGAAGCTTTCTTT
CSARPRAGGNTEAFF
>TRBJ1-1|TRBD1|many|TRBV5-1
TGCGCCAGCAGCTTGGTTTGGAGGGGGCACACTGAAGCTTTCTTT
CASSLVWRGHTEAFF
>TRBJ2-7|-|many|TRBV20-1
TGCAGTGCAAGCGTTTCCTACGAGCAGTACTTC
CSASVSYEQYF
>TRBJ2-7|TRBD2|many|TRBV7-2
TGTGCCAGCAGCCCCACAGCGGGAGGCATAGGGGAGCAGTACTTC
CASSPTAGGIGEQYF
>TRBJ2-1|-|many|TRBV10-3
TGTGCCATCAGTGACCCTCGTTGGGCGGGGGCTCATAATGAGCAGTTCTTC
CAISDPRWAGAHNEQFF
>TRBJ1-2|-|many|TRBV18
TGTGCCAGCTCACCTGGGACGGAGAATGGCTACACCTTC
CASSPGTENGYTF
>TRBJ2-1|TRBD2|many|TRBV20-1
TGCAGTGCTTTCGGATTGACTAGCGCAAACCCGTTCTTC
CSAFGLTSANPFF
>TRBJ2-3|-|many|TRBV20-1
TGCAGTGCAGAGGGTGCAGATACGCAGTATTTT
CSAEGADTQYF
>TRBJ2-2|TRBD1|many|TRBV27
TGTGCCAGCAGTCTACAGGGGGCGCGATTCACCGGGGAGCTGTTTTTT
CASSLQGARFTGELFF
>TRBJ2-7|-|many|TRBV29-1
TGCAGCGCAACTCTCGGCGAGCAGTACTTC
CSATLGEQYF
>TRBJ2-7|-|few|TRBV11-2
TGTGCCAGCACCCCGACAGGTCGACCCTACTACGAGCAGTACTTC
CASTPTGRPYYEQYF
>TRBJ2-5|TRBD2|few|TRBV20-1
TGCAGTGCTAGAGATAATTGGCGGGGGGGAAGGGCCCAGTACTTC
CSARDNWRGGRAQYF
>TRBJ2-3|-|many|TRBV12-3/TRBV12-4
TGTGCCAGCAGCATCGACACCACAGATACGCAGTATTTT
CASSIDTTDTQYF
>TRBJ2-1|TRBD2|many|TRBV4-3
TGCGCCAGCAGCCATGCGGGAGGGCATGAGCAGTTCTTC
CASSHAGGHEQFF
>TRBJ2-3|-|many|TRBV7-2
TGTGCCAGCAGCCTCCAGGCGGTCCGCCAGTATTTT
CASSLQAVRQYF
>TRBJ2-5|TRBD2|many|TRBV7-2
TGTGCCAGCAGCTTTTCAGGGAGGGCAGAGACCCAGTACTTC
CASSFSGRAETQYF
>TRBJ1-1|-|few|TRBV7-9
TGTGCCAGCAGCCCGGCCAGGGGCGTTGAAGCTTTCTTT
CASSPARGVEAFF
>TRBJ2-3|-|many|TRBV7-2
TGTGCCAGCAGCTTTAAGAATACGCAGTATTTT
CASSFKNTQYF
>TRBJ2-7|TRBD1|few|TRBV20-1
TGCAGTGCTGCCCCTCCGGGACAGGGTTGGTACGAGCAGTACTTC
CSAAPPGQGWYEQYF
>TRBJ2-7|TRBD2|many|TRBV7-3
TGTGCCAGCAGCGTAGCGGGGGGGACTAGCTCCTACGAGCAGTACTTC
CASSVAGGTSSYEQYF
>TRBJ2-1|-|few|TRBV7-3
TGTGCCAGCAGCGCCGACTGGGCGGATGAGCAGTTCTTC
CASSADWADEQFF
>TRBJ2-1|TRBD2|many|TRBV20-1
TGCAGTGCCAAGCCCGGACTAGCGGGAAGGTATGAGCAGTTCTTC
CSAKPGLAGRYEQFF
>TRBJ2-7|-|many|TRBV12-3/TRBV12-4
TGTGCCAGCAGTACGGCAGCTACCTACGAGCAGTACTTC
CASSTAATYEQYF
>TRBJ2-7|-|many|TRBV5-1
TGCGCCAGCAGCTTGGCCGGGGGACAAGGCTACGAGCAGTACTTC
CASSLAGGQGYEQYF